What follows describes a single TCR beta chain. Germline V gene lookup returns CDR1 MGHRA and CDR2 YSYEKL. The CDR3 extends over 16 amino acids. V was pared by 1 base and J by 3 bases, with 13 bases between. The data derive from a study of blood T cell repertoires in COVID-19. The assay was immunoSEQ multiplex PCR, and TCRdb's table has in-frame clones only and misses some. The table shows 25,000 or so clones, with approximately 96% occurring only once. The gene calls are TRBV4-1 and TRBJ2-1, with D unclear. The sample was peripheral blood. The clonotype comes from a human donor with active COVID-19. The donor label of this sample is uncertain. The CDR3, as DNA: TGCGCCAGCAGCCAAGGACTTGGCGCAAGCTACAATGAGCAGTTCTTC. Protein: CASSQGLGASYNEQFF.